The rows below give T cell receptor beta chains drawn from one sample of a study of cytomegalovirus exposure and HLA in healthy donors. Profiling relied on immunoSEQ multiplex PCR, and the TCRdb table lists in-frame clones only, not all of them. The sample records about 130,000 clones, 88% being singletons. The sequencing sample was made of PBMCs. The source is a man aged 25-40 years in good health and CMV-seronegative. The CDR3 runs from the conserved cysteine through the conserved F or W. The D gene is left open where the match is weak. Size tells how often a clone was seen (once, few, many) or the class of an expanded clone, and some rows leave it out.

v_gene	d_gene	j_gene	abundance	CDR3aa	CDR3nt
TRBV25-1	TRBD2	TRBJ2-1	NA	CASSEGTSGGQSYNEQFF	TGTGCCAGCAGTGAAGGGACCAGCGGGGGTCAATCCTACAATGAGCAGTTCTTC
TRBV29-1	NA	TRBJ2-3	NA	CSVRPGASTDTQYF	TGCAGCGTCCGGCCGGGAGCTAGCACAGATACGCAGTATTTT
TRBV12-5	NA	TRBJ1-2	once	CASGRPPGTMGYTF	TGTGCTAGTGGACGCCCTCCGGGAACCATGGGCTACACCTTC
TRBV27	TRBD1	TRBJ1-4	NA	CASSLRDRAEKLFF	TGTGCCAGCAGTTTGAGGGACAGGGCTGAAAAACTGTTTTTT
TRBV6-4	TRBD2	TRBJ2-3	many	CASSDSGRAADTQYF	TGTGCCAGCAGTGATAGCGGGAGGGCCGCAGATACGCAGTATTTT
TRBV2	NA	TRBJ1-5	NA	CATQVGGEGQPQHF	TGTGCCACCCAAGTGGGGGGGGAAGGACAGCCCCAGCATTTT
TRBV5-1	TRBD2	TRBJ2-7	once	CASSRGLADYEQYF	TGCGCCAGCAGCAGAGGACTAGCGGATTACGAGCAGTACTTC
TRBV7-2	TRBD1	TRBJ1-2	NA	CASSFAGTGDGYTF	TGTGCCAGCAGCTTTGCCGGGACAGGGGACGGCTACACCTTC
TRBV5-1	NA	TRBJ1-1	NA	CASSLGVRDLKTEAFF	TGCGCCAGCAGCTTGGGGGTGAGGGATCTTAAGACTGAAGCTTTCTTT
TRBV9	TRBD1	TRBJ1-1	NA	CASSPGDSFNTEAFF	TGTGCCAGCAGCCCGGGGGACAGCTTTAACACTGAAGCTTTCTTT
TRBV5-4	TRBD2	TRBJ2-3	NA	CAIQAGGGTDTQYF	TGTGCCATCCAAGCGGGAGGCGGCACAGATACGCAGTATTTT
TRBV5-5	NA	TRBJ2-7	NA	CASSSNREQYF	TGTGCCAGCAGCTCGAACAGAGAGCAGTACTTC
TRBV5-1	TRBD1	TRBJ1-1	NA	CASSVSGTGDPEAFF	TGCGCCAGCAGCGTGTCTGGGACAGGGGACCCTGAAGCTTTCTTT
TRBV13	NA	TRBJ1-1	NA	CASSLGGADPNAEAFF	TGTGCCAGCAGCTTAGGGGGGGCCGATCCGAACGCTGAAGCTTTCTTT
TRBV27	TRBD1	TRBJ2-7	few	CASSSMRQGYEQYF	TGTGCCAGCAGCTCCATGAGACAGGGCTACGAGCAGTACTTC
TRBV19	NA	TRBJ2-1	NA	CASRDSEPYNEQFF	TGTGCCAGTAGGGACAGTGAGCCCTACAATGAGCAGTTCTTC
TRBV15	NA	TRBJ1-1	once	CATSSQGMGRIEAFF	TGTGCCACCAGCAGCCAGGGAATGGGTAGGATTGAAGCTTTCTTT
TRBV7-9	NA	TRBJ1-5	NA	CASSQGKDQPQHF	TGTGCCAGCAGCCAGGGAAAGGATCAGCCCCAGCATTTT
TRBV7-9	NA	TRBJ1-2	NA	CASTASGNYGYTF	TGTGCCAGCACCGCATCGGGAAACTATGGCTACACCTTC
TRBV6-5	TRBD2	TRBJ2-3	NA	CASSSGLVLRADTQYF	TGTGCCAGCAGTTCCGGACTAGTCTTGAGGGCAGATACGCAGTATTTT
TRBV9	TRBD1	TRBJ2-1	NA	CASSLTPGQGNEQFF	TGTGCCAGCAGCCTGACACCGGGACAGGGCAATGAGCAGTTCTTC
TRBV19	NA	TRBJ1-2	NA	CASNPGQGFSQNYGYTF	TGTGCCAGTAATCCAGGGCAGGGTTTTTCCCAAAACTATGGCTACACCTTC
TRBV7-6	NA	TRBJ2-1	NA	CASSLARGNEQFF	TGTGCCAGCAGCTTAGCGCGAGGGAATGAGCAGTTCTTC
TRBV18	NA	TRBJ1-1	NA	CASSPLKGEGTDTEAFF	TGTGCCAGCTCACCACTCAAGGGGGAGGGTACGGACACTGAAGCTTTCTTT
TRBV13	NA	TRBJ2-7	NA	CASSPQQGVVYEQYF	TGTGCCAGCAGTCCTCAGCAGGGCGTTGTCTACGAGCAGTACTTC
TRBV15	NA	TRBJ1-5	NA	CATSRDQQGPQHF	TGTGCCACCAGCAGAGATCAGCAGGGCCCCCAGCATTTT
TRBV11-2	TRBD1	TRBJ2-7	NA	CASSLDVLTGGLEQYF	TGTGCCAGCAGCTTAGACGTTCTTACAGGGGGCCTCGAGCAGTACTTC
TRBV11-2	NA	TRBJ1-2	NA	CASSLRPDLMDGYTF	TGTGCCAGCAGCCTCAGACCGGACTTAATGGATGGCTACACCTTC
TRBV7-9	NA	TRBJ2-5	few	CASSLYGGTPQETQYF	TGTGCCAGCAGCCTATACGGCGGGACTCCGCAAGAGACCCAGTACTTC
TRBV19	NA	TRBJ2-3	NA	CASSIRLLGAGFGEDTQYF	TGTGCCAGTAGTATCAGGCTCCTGGGCGCGGGGTTTGGCGAGGATACGCAGTATTTT
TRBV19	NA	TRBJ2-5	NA	CASSTQQGQETQYF	TGTGCCAGTAGTACTCAACAGGGCCAAGAGACCCAGTACTTC
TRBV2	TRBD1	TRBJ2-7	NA	CASSVGQEHYEQYF	TGTGCCAGCAGTGTGGGACAGGAACACTACGAGCAGTACTTC
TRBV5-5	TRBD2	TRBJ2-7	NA	CASSFGYGGRTYEQYF	TGTGCCAGCAGCTTCGGTTACGGGGGGAGGACCTACGAGCAGTACTTC
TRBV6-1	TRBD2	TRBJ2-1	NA	CASSEGRSGLAADEQFF	TGTGCCAGCAGTGAAGGGAGGTCGGGACTAGCAGCGGATGAGCAGTTCTTC
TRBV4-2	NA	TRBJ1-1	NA	CASSQESGSTEAFF	TGTGCCAGCAGCCAAGAATCCGGGAGCACTGAAGCTTTCTTT
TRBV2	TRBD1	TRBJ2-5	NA	CASSELRGQGETQYF	TGTGCCAGCAGTGAATTAAGGGGGCAGGGGGAGACCCAGTACTTC
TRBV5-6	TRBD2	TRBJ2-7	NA	CASSPLRAGGGSYEQYF	TGTGCCAGCAGCCCTTTAAGAGCGGGAGGGGGGTCCTACGAGCAGTACTTC
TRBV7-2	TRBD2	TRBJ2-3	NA	CASSSGLGATDTQYF	TGTGCCAGCAGCTCGGGACTAGGAGCCACAGATACGCAGTATTTT
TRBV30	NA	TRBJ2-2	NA	CAWSITAGELFF	TGTGCCTGGAGTATAACAGCCGGGGAGCTGTTTTTT
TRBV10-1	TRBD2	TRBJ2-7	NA	CASSPSGSSYEQYF	TGCGCCAGCAGCCCTAGCGGGAGCTCCTACGAGCAGTACTTC
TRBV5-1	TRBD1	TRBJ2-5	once	CASSLEGQSKETQYF	TGCGCCAGCAGCTTGGAGGGACAGAGCAAAGAGACCCAGTACTTC
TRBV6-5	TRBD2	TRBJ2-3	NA	CASSLPTSGRDTQYF	TGTGCCAGCAGTCTTCCGACTAGCGGGAGAGATACGCAGTATTTT
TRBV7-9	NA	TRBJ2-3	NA	CASTLGGTYTDTQYF	TGTGCCAGCACCCTCGGTGGTACCTACACAGATACGCAGTATTTT
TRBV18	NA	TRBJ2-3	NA	CASSPPRQVSTDTQYF	TGTGCCAGCTCACCACCCCGACAGGTTAGCACAGATACGCAGTATTTT